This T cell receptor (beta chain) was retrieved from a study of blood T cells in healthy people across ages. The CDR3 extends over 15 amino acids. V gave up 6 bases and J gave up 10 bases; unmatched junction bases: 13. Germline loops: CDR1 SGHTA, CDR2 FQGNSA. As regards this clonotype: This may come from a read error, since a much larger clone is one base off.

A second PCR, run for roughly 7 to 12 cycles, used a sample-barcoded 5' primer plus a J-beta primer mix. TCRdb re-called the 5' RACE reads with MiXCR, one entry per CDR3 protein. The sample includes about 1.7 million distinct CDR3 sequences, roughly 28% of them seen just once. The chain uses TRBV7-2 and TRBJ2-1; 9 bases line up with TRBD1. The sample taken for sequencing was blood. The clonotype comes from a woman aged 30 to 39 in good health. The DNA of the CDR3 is TGTGCCAGCAGATACGACAGGGGGGACTCCTACGAGCAGTTCTTC. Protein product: CASRYDRGDSYEQFF.